This T cell receptor (beta chain) emerged from a study of HIV-infected children after antiretroviral therapy interruption. This clonotype has at least ten counts. V was clipped by 4 bases and J by 4 bases; unmatched bases: 5. This CDR3 has 14 residues. Germline CDR1 is LNHDA and CDR2 is SQIVND (reference sequence). RNA-based 3' RACE libraries used unique molecular identifiers. Each CDR3 protein is one row after TCRdb ran MiXCR on the 3' RACE reads. The profile shows 40,000 or so distinct CDR3 sequences, less than 8.5% of them singletons. Stated treatment: PENTA 11 planned treatment interruption arm or continuous ART arm.

The clonotype originates from a pool of human donors with HIV. The source material was CD45RA+ CD4+ T cells from PBMCs, pooled from several time points, sampled from a donor given antiretroviral therapy, either interrupted or continuous. Described subset: naive CD4+ CD45RA+ CD45RO- T cells. The chain couples TRBV19 to TRBJ2-3; 7 bases agree with TRBD1. The CDR3 nucleotides are TGTGCCAGTAGTACGAGACAGGGTCCAGATACGCAGTATTTT. Protein: CASSTRQGPDTQYF.